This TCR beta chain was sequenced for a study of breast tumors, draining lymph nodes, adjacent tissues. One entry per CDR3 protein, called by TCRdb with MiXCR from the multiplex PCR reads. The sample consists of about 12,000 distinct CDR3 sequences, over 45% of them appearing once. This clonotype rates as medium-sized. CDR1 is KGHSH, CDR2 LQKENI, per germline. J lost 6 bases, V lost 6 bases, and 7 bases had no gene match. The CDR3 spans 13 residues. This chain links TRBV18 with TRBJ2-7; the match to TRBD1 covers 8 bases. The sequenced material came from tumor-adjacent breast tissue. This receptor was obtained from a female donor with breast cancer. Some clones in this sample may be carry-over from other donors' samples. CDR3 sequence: CASSLRDRIEQYF. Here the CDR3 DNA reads TGTGCCAGCTCCCTTAGGGACAGGATCGAGCAGTACTTC.